The clone carrying this TCR beta chain came up once. This sample was taken from a study of CD8 T cells in Susac syndrome. RNA totalling roughly 0.45 to 1 ug underwent reverse transcription with random hexamers. An immunoSEQ multiplex PCR generated amplified TCR beta CDR3 products spanning 54 Vbeta and 13 Jbeta. A single record per CDR3 protein comes from TCRdb applying MiXCR to the immunoSEQ multiplex PCR reads. The sample includes about 180,000 distinct CDR3 sequences, around 96% seen only once; the top ten take around 0.16%. CD8+ and CD4+ T cells from blood underwent TCR beta sequencing, which was carried out in a high-throughput format. TEMRA cells were FACS-enriched, unlike CD8+ and CD4+ T cells, which were negatively isolated. V was clipped by 3 bases and J by 0 bases, with 9 bases between them. This CDR3 comprises 15 residues. Germline-derived CDR1 and CDR2 are PRHDT and FYEKMQ (reference sequence).

The V call is TRBV13, the J call TRBJ2-1; D remains ambiguous. Sequenced material: CD8+ T cells from PBMCs. This TCR was sampled from a human donor with multiple sclerosis. CDR3 in amino acids: CASSFRSSSYNEQFF. The CDR3 DNA follows: TGTGCCAGCAGCTTTCGGTCGAGCTCCTACAATGAGCAGTTCTTC.